A single sample is the source of the 24 T cell receptor beta chains below, sequenced in a study of CD8 T cells in ankylosing spondylitis. TCRdb re-called the 5' RACE reads with MiXCR, one entry per CDR3 protein. The table has about 360,000 distinct CDR3 sequences, about 14% seen once. The material sequenced was blood, either unsorted or a sorted T cell fraction (not recorded which). All receptors come from a male donor with ankylosing spondylitis or in good health (not recorded which).

This clonotype was picked up a small number of times. The chain combines TRBV10-3 with TRBJ2-3, with TRBD2 matching 10 bases. The V segment lost 2 bases and the J segment 2 bases; nucleotides outside the gene matches: 4. CDR3 length: 16 residues. Germline CDR1 and CDR2: ENHRY and SYGVKD. The CDR3 here is CAISETSGAITDTQYF. DNA of the CDR3: TGTGCCATCAGTGAGACTAGCGGGGCTATCACAGATACGCAGTATTTT.

In its sample, this clonotype was seen a few times. This rearrangement joins TRBV24-1 to TRBJ2-1, with D perhaps TRBD1 or TRBD2 (5 bases each). The CDR3 sequence is 18 residues long. The V and J ends lost 6 bases and 3 bases respectively, with 23 bases between them. The germline CDR1 and CDR2 sequences are KGHDR and SFDVKD. The CDR3 here is CATSKNLPGQGVYNEQFF. CDR3 coding DNA: TGTGCCACCAGTAAGAACCTTCCGGGGCAGGGAGTCTACAATGAGCAGTTCTTC.

The chain carries TRBV25-1 and TRBJ1-2, with TRBD1 as a possible D gene (5 bases). The V gene lost 0 bases and the J gene lost 7 bases, with 12 bases spanning the gap. The CDR3 runs 14 residues. CDR1 is MGHDK, CDR2 SYGVNS, per germline. The CDR3 DNA follows: TGTGCCAGCAGTGAATACGGGACCCCCTCTGGCTACACCTTC. Translation: CASSEYGTPSGYTF.

In this sample, this clonotype turned up a few times. V and J are TRBV12-3 or TRBV12-4 and TRBJ1-5, with 9 bases fitting TRBD1. Trimming at V came to 5 bases and at J to 10 bases, leaving 9 bases not matched to a gene. The CDR3 is made up of 14 amino acids. The CDR3 sequence: CASSETGGRSPQHF. CDR3 bases: TGTGCCAGCAGTGAAACAGGGGGCAGAAGTCCCCAGCATTTT.

This clonotype was recorded a few times. V usage is TRBV12-3 or TRBV12-4 and J usage is TRBJ2-1; D is perhaps TRBD1 or TRBD2 (5 bases each). The V end lost 5 bases, the J end lost 15 bases, and 17 bases lay between the germline ends. CDR3 length equals 12 residues. The CDR3 reads CASSTTVPRGFF. The CDR3 bases are TGTGCCAGCAGTACGACAGTCCCCCGGGGGTTCTTC.

V gene TRBV29-1 combines with J gene TRBJ2-6; D remains unclear. Germline lookup yields CDR1 SQVTM and CDR2 ANQGSEA. V was shortened by 3 bases and J by 0 bases, with 6 bases between the two germline ends. This CDR3 comprises 14 residues. For the CDR3, the DNA is TGCAGCGTTGAGAGGAGCTCTGGGGCCAACGTCCTGACTTTC. Its protein product is CSVERSSGANVLTF.

This clonotype occurred a few times. The genes are TRBV10-3 and TRBJ2-1, with D perhaps TRBD2 (6 bases). The CDR3 runs 19 residues. Germline V lookup: CDR1 ENHRY, CDR2 SYGVKD. The V end lost 3 bases, the J end lost 0 bases, and 21 bases lay between the germline ends. In DNA, the CDR3 is TGTGCCATCAGTGAAGGGCCCCCAGTTAGCGGCAGCTCCTACAATGAGCAGTTCTTC. Protein sequence: CAISEGPPVSGSSYNEQFF.

The chain uses TRBV20-1 and TRBJ1-1; unclear D gene. CDR3 length: 15 amino acids. The V gene lost 3 bases and the J gene lost 3 bases, with 17 bases spanning the gap. The germline gives CDR1 DFQATT, CDR2 SNEGSKA (reference sequence). Written as DNA, the CDR3 is TGCAGTGCTAGCCCCGGGCAGACGCCCGACACTGAAGCTTTCTTT. Amino acid sequence: CSASPGQTPDTEAFF.

The sample holds one count of this clonotype. The chain employs TRBV2 and TRBJ2-7; D possibly corresponds to TRBD2 (5 bases). There are 15 residues in the CDR3. Trimming removed 1 base at V and 2 bases at J, with 12 bases between. Germline V gene lookup returns CDR1 SNHLY and CDR2 FYNNEI. The CDR3 spells CASSEDRAVPYEQYF. Here the CDR3 DNA reads TGTGCCAGCAGTGAAGATCGAGCGGTTCCCTACGAGCAGTACTTC.

This clonotype was picked up a small number of times. The chain carries TRBV5-1 and TRBJ2-7; D may be TRBD2 (5 bases). CDR1 and CDR2 from the germline V gene are SGHRS and YFSETQ. With 5 bases removed from V and 13 bases from J, the gap between germline ends came to 19 bases. CDR3 length: 12 residues. The CDR3 DNA reads TGCGCCAGCAGGGAGGAAGGTGGCAGACCTTACTTC. Translating it yields CASREEGGRPYF.

A few counts support this clonotype. This chain connects TRBV7-2 to TRBJ2-4; D is undetermined. V lost 2 bases to trimming and J lost 4 bases, with 9 bases between them. Germline lookup yields CDR1 SGHTA and CDR2 FQGNSA. The CDR3 is 14 amino acids. The CDR3 DNA follows: TGTGCCAGCAGCTTATTCGTCCAAAAAAACATTCAGTACTTC. Protein product: CASSLFVQKNIQYF. The full variable domain, rest sourced from reference TRBV7-2 and TRBJ2-4, is GAGVSQSPSNKVTEKGKDVELRCDPISGHTALYWYRQSLGQGLEFLIYFQGNSAPDKSGLPSDRFSAERTGGSVSTLTIQRTQQEDSAVYLCASSLFVQKNIQYFGAGTRLSVL.

This chain connects TRBV5-1 to TRBJ1-1, with D perhaps TRBD1 (5 bases). V was cut by 4 bases and J by 1 base, with 14 bases left in between. The germline V gene encodes CDR1 SGHRS and CDR2 YFSETQ. The CDR3 contains 15 residues. The DNA of the CDR3 is TGCGCCAGCAGCGCTAGACAGTCGGAGAACACTGAAGCTTTCTTT. It translates to CASSARQSENTEAFF. Full variable domain (outside the CDR3, taken from reference TRBV5-1 and TRBJ1-1): KAGVTQTPRYLIKTRGQQVTLSCSPISGHRSVSWYQQTPGQGLQFLFEYFSETQRNKGNFPGRFSGRQFSNSRSEMNVSTLELGDSALYLCASSARQSENTEAFFGQGTRLTVV.

This clonotype was detected only a few times. The V call is TRBV9, the J call TRBJ2-1, with D tentatively TRBD1 or TRBD2 (5 bases each). Germline CDR1 is SGDLS and CDR2 is YYNGEE. The V and J ends lost 3 bases and 5 bases respectively, with 27 bases between them. This CDR3 spans 19 amino acids. CDR3 coding DNA: TGTGCCAGCAGCGCGGGGATTGGGGCAGGTACGGTCCTTAACAATGAGCAGTTCTTC. Protein: CASSAGIGAGTVLNNEQFF.

This clonotype was seen a few times. CDR3 in DNA: TGTGCCAGCAGCTACGGAAGCTCCTACGAGCAGTACTTC. It encodes CASSYGSSYEQYF. The chain uses TRBV2 and TRBJ2-7; D is undetermined. Germline CDR1 SNHLY, CDR2 FYNNEI. The CDR3 totals 13 residues. V lost 6 bases and J 0 bases, leaving 9 bases between the germline ends. The variable domain in full, completed from reference TRBV2 and TRBJ2-7, reads EPEVTQTPSHQVTQMGQEVILRCVPISNHLYFYWYRQILGQKVEFLVSFYNNEISEKSEIFDDQFSVERPDGSNFTLKIRSTKLEDSAMYFCASSYGSSYEQYFGPGTRLTVT.

This clonotype was seen only a few times. The rearrangement links TRBV11-2 to TRBJ1-1; 10 bases fit TRBD1. The J segment lost 4 bases and the V segment lost 3 bases, leaving 2 bases of the junction unmatched. This CDR3 is built from 14 residues. The germline CDR1 and CDR2 sequences are SGHAT and FQNNGV. CDR3 DNA: TGTGCCAGCAGCTTTGGGACAGGGGTCACTGAAGCTTTCTTT. Its translation is CASSFGTGVTEAFF.

This clonotype was picked up many times. The chain couples TRBV3-1 to TRBJ1-1; D gene unclear. Between the trimmed V and J ends, which lost 1 base and 8 bases, there was a span of 8 bases. CDR1 and CDR2 from the germline V gene are LGHDT and YNNKEL (reference sequence). The length of the CDR3 is 12 residues. As DNA, the CDR3 is TGTGCCAGCAGCCAAGCTGGGAGGGAAGCTTTCTTT. It is translated as CASSQAGREAFF.

The chain couples TRBV7-8 to TRBJ1-1; 7 bases line up with TRBD1. With 5 bases clipped from V and 1 base from J, the junction kept 10 bases outside the gene matches. Germline assignment: CDR1 SGHVS and CDR2 FQNEAQ. This CDR3 has 16 amino acids. Here the CDR3 DNA reads TGTGCCAGCAGCAGACAGGGCGCGCAGTGGAACACTGAAGCTTTCTTT. Its protein product is CASSRQGAQWNTEAFF.

The chain has TRBV10-3 and TRBJ2-7; TRBD2 aligns across 12 bases. The germline CDR1 and CDR2 sequences are ENHRY and SYGVKD. The trim removed 4 bases at V and 3 bases at J, leaving 4 bases unmatched. This CDR3 is built from 15 residues. The CDR3 spells CAISGGTSGYYEQYF. CDR3 nucleotides: TGTGCCATCAGTGGCGGGACTAGCGGGTACTACGAGCAGTACTTC.

The chain carries TRBV24-1 and TRBJ1-5; no reliable D call. Germline V gene data show CDR1 as KGHDR and CDR2 as SFDVKD. The CDR3 covers 14 residues. The V gene lost 9 bases and the J gene lost 6 bases, with 17 bases spanning the gap. CDR3 amino acids: CATAAGSSSQPQHF. The DNA for the CDR3 is TGTGCCACCGCTGCTGGGTCGAGTAGTCAGCCCCAGCATTTT.

This clonotype came up many times. The CDR3 coding sequence is TGCGCCAGCAGCGAGAACTTGAACACTGAAGCTTTCTTT. It encodes CASSENLNTEAFF. This chain joins TRBV5-1 and TRBJ1-1; D is ambiguous. V lost 4 bases, J lost 0 bases, and 7 bases lay in between. Per germline, CDR1 SGHRS and CDR2 YFSETQ. The CDR3 contains 13 residues.

The chain combines TRBV7-2 with TRBJ1-4, with unresolved D. In germline, CDR1 is SGHTA, CDR2 FQGNSA. The CDR3 contains 15 residues. The ends were cut back, 1 base at V and 4 bases at J, with 10 bases in the middle. The CDR3 is CASSLVEWGNEKLFF. The CDR3, as DNA: TGTGCCAGCAGCTTAGTGGAGTGGGGTAATGAAAAACTGTTTTTT.

This clonotype was counted ten times or more. J is TRBJ1-5 and V is TRBV10-3; D not resolved. The CDR3 sequence is 14 residues long. V lost 0 bases and J 2 bases, leaving 5 bases between the germline ends. Germline lookup yields CDR1 ENHRY and CDR2 SYGVKD. CDR3: CAISESSGNQPQHF. The CDR3 DNA is TGTGCCATCAGTGAGTCGTCAGGCAATCAGCCCCAGCATTTT.

This clonotype was counted many times. The CDR3 region has the DNA TGCGCCAGCAGCTTGGCCGTTCAGGGTCTCTCTGAAGCTTTCTTT. Its protein product is CASSLAVQGLSEAFF. The chain links TRBV5-1 to TRBJ1-1, with D perhaps matching TRBD1 (5 bases). V was trimmed by 0 bases and J by 6 bases, leaving 15 bases between them. CDR3 length: 15 amino acids. Germline V gives CDR1 SGHRS, CDR2 YFSETQ.

The rearrangement joins TRBV28 to TRBJ2-7; D is unresolved. CDR3 length: 14 residues. Germline V CDR1 and CDR2: MDHEN, SYDVKM. V lost 4 bases and J 8 bases, leaving 18 bases between the germline ends. The CDR3 here is CASSSSRTESKQYF. For the CDR3, the DNA is TGTGCCAGCAGTTCAAGCCGGACGGAGTCGAAGCAGTACTTC.